These T cell receptor beta chains were read from a single sample in a study of glioma-infiltrating T cells after dendritic cell vaccination. The data were produced by immunoSEQ multiplex PCR, yet TCRdb's version contains in-frame clones alone and is incomplete. The table has tens of thousands of clones, around 79% seen once. Sequenced material: blood, taken before dendritic cell vaccination. The receptors come from a human donor with glioblastoma. Both conserved end residues are part of each CDR3. D genes are given only for firm matches. Only part of the rows carry a size: once, few, many, or a class if the clone is expanded.

d_call j_call clone_size v_call cdr3_nt cdr3_aa
TRBD1 TRBJ2-3 once TRBV9 TGTGCCAGCAGCGTGTATGGGGACAGGCGAAAACGGGCAGATACGCAGTATTTT CASSVYGDRRKRADTQYF
NA TRBJ1-1 NA TRBV6-5 TGTGCCAGCAGTCGAGGGACTCCTAGGGGCACTGAAGCTTTCTTT CASSRGTPRGTEAFF
TRBD2 TRBJ2-2 NA TRBV7-3 TGTGCCAGCAGCTTAATGCCTAGCGGGAGGGATTTAACCGGGGAGCTGTTTTTT CASSLMPSGRDLTGELFF
TRBD1 TRBJ2-5 NA TRBV5-1 TGCGCCAGCAGCTTGGCCAGAGGGGGCGAGGAGACCCAGTACTTC CASSLARGGEETQYF
NA TRBJ1-1 NA TRBV11-2 TGTGCCAGCAGCCCCAGGGCTCTGAACACTGAAGCTTTCTTT CASSPRALNTEAFF
NA TRBJ1-1 NA TRBV5-1 TGCGCCAGCAGCTTAGCCGAGAACACTGAAGCTTTCTTT CASSLAENTEAFF
TRBD2 TRBJ2-1 NA TRBV5-6 TGTGCCAGCAGCAGACTAGCGGGAGCTTACAATGAGCAGTTCTTC CASSRLAGAYNEQFF
NA TRBJ2-3 NA TRBV6-6 TGTGCCAGCAGTTCCTCAACAGGGCCGTTCTCAGATACGCAGTATTTT CASSSSTGPFSDTQYF
NA TRBJ2-2 NA TRBV11-2 TGTGCCAGCAGCCACGTGTGGCCATACACCGGGGAGCTGTTTTTT CASSHVWPYTGELFF
TRBD1 TRBJ1-6 NA TRBV10-3 TGTGCCATCAGTGAGTCGATACAGGGGGCGATTTCCCACTTT CAISESIQGAISHF
NA TRBJ2-1 NA TRBV5-1 TGCGCCAGCAGCCGGGAAAGCTCCTACAATGAGCAGTTCTTC CASSRESSYNEQFF
NA TRBJ2-7 NA TRBV6-1 TGTGCCAGCAGTTCCCGCGGATCCGAGCAGTACTTC CASSSRGSEQYF
TRBD1 TRBJ2-2 NA TRBV23-1 TGCGCCAGCAGTCAATCCGGGACAGTCAACACCGGGGAGCTGTTTTTT CASSQSGTVNTGELFF
NA TRBJ2-5 NA TRBV4-1 TGCGCCAGCAGCCAAGAATTAAGGGGATCGGGGACCCAGTACTTC CASSQELRGSGTQYF
TRBD2 TRBJ2-7 once TRBV5-1 TGCGCCAGCAGCGGTACTAGCGTACCCTCCTACGAGCAGTACTTC CASSGTSVPSYEQYF
TRBD2 TRBJ2-3 NA TRBV7-3 TGTGCCAGCAGCTTTAGGCGGGGGTTAAGCACAGATACGCAGTATTTT CASSFRRGLSTDTQYF
NA TRBJ1-1 NA TRBV2 TGTGCCAGCCTCTTCGACACCAACACTGAAGCTTTCTTT CASLFDTNTEAFF
NA TRBJ2-1 NA TRBV12-2 TGTGCAAGTCGCCCGTCCAGCAGCGGGGTTTGCAATGAGCAGTTCTTC CASRPSSSGVCNEQFF
TRBD1 TRBJ1-1 NA TRBV7-2 TGTGCCAGCAGCTTAGGGACAGGGAGGCGCGCTGAAGCTTTCTTT CASSLGTGRRAEAFF
NA TRBJ2-5 NA TRBV5-1 TGCGCCAGCAGCCCCTCTCAGGGTCGGGAGACCCAGTACTTC CASSPSQGRETQYF
TRBD2 TRBJ2-1 NA TRBV7-2 TGTGCCAGCAGCTTGATGGGGGGGTCCAACAATGAGCAGTTCTTC CASSLMGGSNNEQFF
NA TRBJ2-7 NA TRBV19 TGTGCCAGTAGTGGACCACAGGGCGCGCTAACCTACGAGCAGTACTTC CASSGPQGALTYEQYF
NA TRBJ1-5 NA TRBV21-1 TGTGCCAGCAGAGGGGACAGGGTTGGTCAGAATCAGCCCCAGCATTTT CASRGDRVGQNQPQHF
NA TRBJ2-3 NA TRBV2 TGTGCCAGCAGGGAGGGACCGGGGACAGATACGCAGTATTTT CASREGPGTDTQYF
TRBD2 TRBJ2-1 few TRBV7-3 TGTGCCAGCAGCTCCGGAGGACTAGCGGGAGTTCGCAATGAGCAGTTCTTC CASSSGGLAGVRNEQFF
TRBD2 TRBJ2-4 few TRBV9 TGTGCCAGCAGCGCGGATTGGACTAGCGGGATCCAGTACTTC CASSADWTSGIQYF
NA TRBJ1-6 NA TRBV10-1 TGCGCCAGCAGTCTTAACTCCTATAATTCACCCCTCCACTTT CASSLNSYNSPLHF
NA TRBJ1-4 NA TRBV4-2 TGTGCCAGCAGCCAAGAAAATATGGGGGCTACTAATGAAAAACTGTTTTTT CASSQENMGATNEKLFF
NA TRBJ2-4 few TRBV6-5 TGTGCCAGCGCGCGGTCGGTTAAAAACATTCAGTACTTC CASARSVKNIQYF
NA TRBJ2-1 NA TRBV7-9 TGTGCCAGCAGCTCTCGGTCGACAGGGCAGTTCTTC CASSSRSTGQFF
TRBD2 TRBJ2-3 once TRBV14 TGTGCCAGCAGACGCACTAGCGGGGTCACAGATACGCAGTATTTT CASRRTSGVTDTQYF
TRBD2 TRBJ2-4 NA TRBV5-6 TGTGCCAGCAGCTTGGCCGGGGGGGGCTCCCAAAACATTCAGTACTTC CASSLAGGGSQNIQYF
TRBD1 TRBJ1-4 NA TRBV6-1 TGTGCCAGCAGTGAAAAGTACAGGGGTGAAAAACTGTTTTTT CASSEKYRGEKLFF
NA TRBJ2-7 NA TRBV5-1 TGCGCCAGCAGCCCCGGTTTGCTGGTGCAGTACTTC CASSPGLLVQYF
TRBD2 TRBJ2-1 NA TRBV6-5 TGTGCCAGCAGTTGGACTAGCAATGAGCAGTTCTTC CASSWTSNEQFF
NA TRBJ1-3 NA TRBV19 TGTGCCAGTAGATATCAACGAGAGTCTGGAAACACCATATATTTT CASRYQRESGNTIYF
TRBD2 TRBJ2-1 NA TRBV7-2 TGTGCCAGCAGCCCACAACCGGGACTAGCGGGTCAGGAGCAGTTCTTC CASSPQPGLAGQEQFF
NA TRBJ1-5 NA TRBV6-1 TGTGCCAGCAGTGAAAGAGACAATCAGCCCCAGCATTTT CASSERDNQPQHF
TRBD1 TRBJ2-1 NA TRBV7-8 TGTGCCAGCAGTTTAATGGGACAGGGAACGGCAAAGCAGTTCTTC CASSLMGQGTAKQFF
NA TRBJ2-2 NA TRBV6-5 TGTGCCAGTCAGGGGACGACCGGGGAGCTGTTTTTT CASQGTTGELFF